This T cell receptor (beta chain) was recovered during a study of cytomegalovirus exposure and HLA in healthy donors. Findings and caveats of the study: Some public TCRs appeared in many individuals, while most sequences were rare.

Some clones are missing from TCRdb's copy, which holds only in-frame ones; the method was immunoSEQ multiplex PCR. The sample lists tens of thousands of clones, just over 90% occurring once. Germline assignment: CDR1 MNHEY and CDR2 SMNVEV (reference sequence). The length of the CDR3 is 14 residues. The V end lost 3 bases, the J end lost 2 bases, and 11 bases lay between the germline ends. A note on this clone: Its specificity is not known.

Sequenced input: PBMCs. V usage is TRBV27 and J usage is TRBJ2-7; D is perhaps TRBD1 (7 bases). This receptor was identified in a man in his thirties or forties in good health and CMV-seronegative. This chain's CDR3 is CASSFGRGAYEQYF. CDR3 sequence (DNA): TGTGCCAGCAGTTTCGGCAGGGGGGCCTACGAGCAGTACTTC.